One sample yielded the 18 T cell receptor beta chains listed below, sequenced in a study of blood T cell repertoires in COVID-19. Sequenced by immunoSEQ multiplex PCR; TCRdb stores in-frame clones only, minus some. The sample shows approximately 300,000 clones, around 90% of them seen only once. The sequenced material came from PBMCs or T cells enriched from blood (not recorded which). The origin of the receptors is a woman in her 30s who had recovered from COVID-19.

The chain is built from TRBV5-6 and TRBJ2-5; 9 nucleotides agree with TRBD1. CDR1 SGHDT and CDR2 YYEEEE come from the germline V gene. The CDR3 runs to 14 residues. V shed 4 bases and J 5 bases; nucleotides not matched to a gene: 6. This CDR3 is CASSLGTGRETQYF. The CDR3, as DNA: TGTGCCAGCAGCCTGGGGACAGGGAGGGAGACCCAGTACTTC.

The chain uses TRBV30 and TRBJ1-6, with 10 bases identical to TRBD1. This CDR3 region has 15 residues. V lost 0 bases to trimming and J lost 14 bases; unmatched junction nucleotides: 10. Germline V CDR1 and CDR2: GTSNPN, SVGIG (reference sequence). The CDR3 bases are TGTGCCTGGAGTGTACTGGGACAGGGGCTCGGGACCCTCCACTTT. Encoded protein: CAWSVLGQGLGTLHF.

The CDR3 DNA reads TGTGCCAGCAGCTTAGATCCAGGGGGAGGAGGCAATCAGCCCCAGCATTTT. Translated, it gives CASSLDPGGGGNQPQHF. This chain links TRBV7-9 with TRBJ1-5; 7 bases map to TRBD1. Per germline, CDR1 SEHNR and CDR2 FQNEAQ (reference sequence). V gave up 1 base and J gave up 2 bases; unmatched junction bases: 8. This CDR3 comprises 17 residues.

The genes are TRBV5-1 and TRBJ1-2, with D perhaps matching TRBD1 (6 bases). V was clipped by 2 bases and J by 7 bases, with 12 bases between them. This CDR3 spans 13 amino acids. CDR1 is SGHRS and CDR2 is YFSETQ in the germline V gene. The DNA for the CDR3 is TGCGCCAGCAGCTTAACAGGGTTAGGTGGCTACACCTTC. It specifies CASSLTGLGGYTF.

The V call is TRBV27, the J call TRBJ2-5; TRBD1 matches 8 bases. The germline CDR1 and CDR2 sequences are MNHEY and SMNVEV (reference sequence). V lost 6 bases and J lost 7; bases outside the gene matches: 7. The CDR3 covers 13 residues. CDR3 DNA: TGTGCCAGCAGAATCGGACAGGGCGGGACCCAGTACTTC. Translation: CASRIGQGGTQYF.

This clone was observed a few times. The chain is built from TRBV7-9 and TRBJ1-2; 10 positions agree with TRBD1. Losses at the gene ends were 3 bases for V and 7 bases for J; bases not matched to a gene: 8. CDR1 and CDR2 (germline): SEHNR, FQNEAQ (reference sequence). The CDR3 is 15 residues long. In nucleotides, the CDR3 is TGTGCCAGCAGCTTTGGGACAGGGGAGGTCTCTGGCTACACCTTC. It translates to CASSFGTGEVSGYTF.

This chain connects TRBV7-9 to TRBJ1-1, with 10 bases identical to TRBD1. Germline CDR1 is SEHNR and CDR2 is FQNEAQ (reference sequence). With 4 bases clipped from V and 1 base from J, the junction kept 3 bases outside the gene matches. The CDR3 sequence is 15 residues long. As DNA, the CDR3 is TGTGCCAGCAGCTCGACAGGGGGCGGGAACACTGAAGCTTTCTTT. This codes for CASSSTGGGNTEAFF.

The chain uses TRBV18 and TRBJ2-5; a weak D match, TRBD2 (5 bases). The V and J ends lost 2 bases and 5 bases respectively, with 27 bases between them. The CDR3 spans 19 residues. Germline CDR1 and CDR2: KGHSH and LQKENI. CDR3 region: CASSPDRRESGRSGETQYF. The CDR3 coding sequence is TGTGCCAGCTCACCAGACCGACGGGAAAGCGGACGATCCGGGGAGACCCAGTACTTC.

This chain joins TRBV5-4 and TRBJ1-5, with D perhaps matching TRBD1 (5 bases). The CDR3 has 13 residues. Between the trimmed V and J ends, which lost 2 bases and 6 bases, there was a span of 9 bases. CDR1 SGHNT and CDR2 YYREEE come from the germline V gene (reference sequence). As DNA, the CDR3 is TGTGCCAGCAGCTTCCAGGGAGGTCAGCCCCAGCATTTT. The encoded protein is CASSFQGGQPQHF.

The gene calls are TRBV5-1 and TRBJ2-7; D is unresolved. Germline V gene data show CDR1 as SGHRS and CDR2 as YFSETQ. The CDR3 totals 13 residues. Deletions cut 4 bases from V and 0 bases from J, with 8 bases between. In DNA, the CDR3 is TGCGCCAGCAGCCTAGGAAGCTCCTACGAGCAGTACTTC. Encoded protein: CASSLGSSYEQYF.

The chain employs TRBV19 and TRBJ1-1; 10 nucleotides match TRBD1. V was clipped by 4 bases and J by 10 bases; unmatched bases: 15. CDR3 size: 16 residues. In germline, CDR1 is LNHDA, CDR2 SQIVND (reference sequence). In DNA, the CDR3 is TGTGCCAGTAGTACCACCGGGACAGGGGCCTCAAAGGGAGCTTTCTTT. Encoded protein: CASSTTGTGASKGAFF. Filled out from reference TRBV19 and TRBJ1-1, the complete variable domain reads DGGITQSPKYLFRKEGQNVTLSCEQNLNHDAMYWYRQDPGQGLRLIYYSQIVNDFQKGDIAEGYSVSREKKESFPLTVTSAQKNPTAFYLCASSTTGTGASKGAFFGQGTRLTVV.

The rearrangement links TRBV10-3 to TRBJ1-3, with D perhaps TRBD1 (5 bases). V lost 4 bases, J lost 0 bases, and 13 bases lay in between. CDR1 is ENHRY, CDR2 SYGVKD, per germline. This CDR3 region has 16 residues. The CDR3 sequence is CAISVGRGSSGNTIYF. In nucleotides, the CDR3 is TGTGCCATCAGTGTGGGACGGGGGAGCTCTGGAAACACCATATATTTT.

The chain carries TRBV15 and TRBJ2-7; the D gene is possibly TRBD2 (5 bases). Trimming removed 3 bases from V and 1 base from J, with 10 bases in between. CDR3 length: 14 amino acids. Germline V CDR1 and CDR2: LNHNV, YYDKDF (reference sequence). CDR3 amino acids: CATSSGWTSYEQYF. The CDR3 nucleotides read TGTGCCACCAGCAGCGGTTGGACTTCCTACGAGCAGTACTTC.

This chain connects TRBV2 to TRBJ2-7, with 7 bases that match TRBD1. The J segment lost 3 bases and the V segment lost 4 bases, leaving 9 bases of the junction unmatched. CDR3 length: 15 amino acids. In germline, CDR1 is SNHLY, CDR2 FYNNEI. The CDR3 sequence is CASSGRGLTYYEQYF. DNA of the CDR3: TGTGCCAGCAGTGGTAGGGGGCTCACCTACTACGAGCAGTACTTC. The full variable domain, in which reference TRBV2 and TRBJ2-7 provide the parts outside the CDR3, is EPEVTQTPSHQVTQMGQEVILRCVPISNHLYFYWYRQILGQKVEFLVSFYNNEISEKSEIFDDQFSVERPDGSNFTLKIRSTKLEDSAMYFCASSGRGLTYYEQYFGPGTRLTVT.

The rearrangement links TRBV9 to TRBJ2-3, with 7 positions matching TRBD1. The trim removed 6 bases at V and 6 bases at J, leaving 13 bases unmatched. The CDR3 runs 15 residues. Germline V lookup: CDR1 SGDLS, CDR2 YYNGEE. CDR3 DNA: TGTGCCAGCACCCACGAGGGGGCGCAGGGGGATACGCAGTATTTT. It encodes CASTHEGAQGDTQYF.

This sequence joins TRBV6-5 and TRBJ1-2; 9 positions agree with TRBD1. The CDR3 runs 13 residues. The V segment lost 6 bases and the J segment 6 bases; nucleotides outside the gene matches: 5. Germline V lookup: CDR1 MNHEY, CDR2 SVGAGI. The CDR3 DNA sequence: TGTGCCAGCAGGAGGACAGGGGAACATGGCTACACCTTC. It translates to CASRRTGEHGYTF.

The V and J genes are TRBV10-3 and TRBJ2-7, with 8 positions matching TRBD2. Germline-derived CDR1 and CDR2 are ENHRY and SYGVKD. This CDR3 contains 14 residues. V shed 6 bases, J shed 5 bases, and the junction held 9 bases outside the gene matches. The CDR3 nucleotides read TGTGCCATCAGGACGGGGGGGGCTGAGGACGAGCAGTACTTC. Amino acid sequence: CAIRTGGAEDEQYF.

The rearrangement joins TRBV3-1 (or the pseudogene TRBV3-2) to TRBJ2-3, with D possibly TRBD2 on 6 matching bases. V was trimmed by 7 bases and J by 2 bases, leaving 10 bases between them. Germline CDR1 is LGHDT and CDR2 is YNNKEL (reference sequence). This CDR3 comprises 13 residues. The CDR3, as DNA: TGTGCCAGCACCGGCGGGGCCACAGATACGCAGTATTTT. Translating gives CASTGGATDTQYF.